The 4 T cell receptor beta chains below were found in one sample sequenced in a study of T cell responses to AZD1222 COVID-19 vaccine. TCRdb keeps only in-frame clones here, not all; method: immunoSEQ multiplex PCR. The data hold some 180,000 clones, with nearly 95% observed a single time. The material was peripheral blood, obtained 28 days after the second AZD1222 dose. These receptors were taken from an adult who received the AZD1222 COVID-19 vaccine.

V usage is TRBV10-3 and J usage is TRBJ2-5; D might be TRBD1 or TRBD2, each matching 5 bases. The CDR3 covers 13 residues. Germline V lookup: CDR1 ENHRY, CDR2 SYGVKD. Trimming shortened V by 6 bases and J by 4 bases, and 12 bases separated the two germline ends. The CDR3 DNA follows: TGTGCCATCAGGGGACCTCCGGGAGAGACCCAGTACTTC. Its protein is CAIRGPPGETQYF.

This clone was recorded once. V and J are TRBV19 and TRBJ1-6; D not certain. Germline values: CDR1 LNHDA, CDR2 SQIVND (reference sequence). This CDR3 region has 13 residues. The ends were cut back, 4 bases at V and 9 bases at J, with 10 bases in the middle. The CDR3 DNA follows: TGTGCCAGTAGTACACAACATGGTTCACCCCTCCACTTT. This encodes CASSTQHGSPLHF.

The rearrangement uses TRBV6-2 or TRBV6-3 and TRBJ2-5, with a possible D match to TRBD1 (5 bases). The V gene lost 5 bases and the J gene lost 5 bases, with 12 bases spanning the gap. CDR1 and CDR2 from the germline V gene are MNHEY and SVGEGT. The CDR3 extends over 13 amino acids. CDR3 sequence reads: CASSKRGLETQYF. CDR3 sequence (DNA): TGTGCCAGCAGTAAAAGGGGTTTGGAGACCCAGTACTTC.

The chain has TRBV19 and TRBJ1-5; a weak D match, TRBD1 (5 bases). Germline V gene data show CDR1 as LNHDA and CDR2 as SQIVND (reference sequence). The CDR3 spans 13 residues. V was clipped by 5 bases and J by 1 base, with 6 bases between them. In DNA, the CDR3 is TGTGCCAGTAGTGGGGGGAGCAATCAGCCCCAGCATTTT. This translates into CASSGGSNQPQHF.